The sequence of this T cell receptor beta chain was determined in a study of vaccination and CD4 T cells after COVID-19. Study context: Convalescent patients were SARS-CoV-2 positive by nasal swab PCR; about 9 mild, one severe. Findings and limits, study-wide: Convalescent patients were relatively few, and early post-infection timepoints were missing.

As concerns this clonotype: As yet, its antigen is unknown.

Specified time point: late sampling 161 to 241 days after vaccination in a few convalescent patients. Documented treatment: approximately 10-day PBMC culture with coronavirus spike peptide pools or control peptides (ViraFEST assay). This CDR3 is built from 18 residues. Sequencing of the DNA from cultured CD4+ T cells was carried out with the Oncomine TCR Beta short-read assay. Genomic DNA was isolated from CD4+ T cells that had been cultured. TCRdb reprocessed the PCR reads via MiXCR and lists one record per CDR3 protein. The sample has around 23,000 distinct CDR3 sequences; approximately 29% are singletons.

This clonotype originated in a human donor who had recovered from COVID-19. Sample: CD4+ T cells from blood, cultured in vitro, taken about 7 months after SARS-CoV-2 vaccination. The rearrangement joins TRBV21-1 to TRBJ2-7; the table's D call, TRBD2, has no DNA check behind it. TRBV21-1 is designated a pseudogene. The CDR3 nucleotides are TGTGCCAGCAGCAGTCTAGCGGGACAACCTGCCCCAAACTACGAGCAGTACTTC. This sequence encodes CASSSLAGQPAPNYEQYF.